This TCR beta chain was sequenced for a study of CD8+CD57+ T cells in acquired aplastic anemia. Study-wide context: Sorted CD4+ and CD8+ cells yielded around 3.3 ug of DNA on average. Average CD4+ read depth in healthy donors was around 9.9 million reads.

Template material for TCR beta VDJ and CDR3 profiling consisted of genomic DNA. TCRdb ran MiXCR on the reads and lists one entry per CDR3 protein. The sample carries tens of thousands of distinct CDR3 sequences, under 50% recorded once. Germline lookup yields CDR1 SNHLY and CDR2 FYNNEI. With 3 bases removed from V and 3 bases from J, the gap between germline ends came to 9 bases. The CDR3 has 13 amino acids. Notes on this clonotype: What it binds is unknown.

Findings of the study overall: Comparison of patients with controls identified twenty-nine shared CD8+ CDR3 sequences.

The rearrangement uses TRBV2 and TRBJ2-7; D may be TRBD1 (5 bases). The material sequenced was sorted CD4+, CD8+, or CD8+CD57+ T cells (not recorded which) from PBMCs. This receptor was taken from a human donor in good health, serving as a control. The CDR3 bases are TGTGCCAGCAGTGACCGACAGTACTACGAGCAGTACTTC. Its translation is CASSDRQYYEQYF.